This TCR beta chain is drawn from a study of cytomegalovirus exposure and HLA in healthy donors listed by TCRdb under 2017. A note on the overall study: According to an earlier analysis of several hundred of the donors, roughly 180 million T cells yielded some 120 million unique TCR beta sequences and less than 300 Gb of sequence data. An early release covering about 600 HLA-typed donors comprised about 300 gigabases of sequencing data and some 79 million unique TCR sequences. Of the roughly 430 genotyped donors, about 80% fell in the genetic ancestry cluster associated with self-reported Caucasian donors. The aim of the study was to test whether cataloging public T cell receptors could identify signatures of past pathogen exposure. The study used immunosequencing to profile the T cell repertoires of some 600 subjects and linked those repertoires to cytomegalovirus serostatus. In addition to the first cohort of approximately 670 subjects, a separate validation cohort of approximately 130 different subjects was used. To predict cytomegalovirus infection status, the study combined high-throughput TCR immunosequencing, statistical association of individual TCRs with disease status, and machine learning. A later analysis re-examined previously published TCR beta repertoires from hundreds of donors and added high-resolution HLA genotyping to investigate patterns of TCR occurrence. The later analysis used no new phenotypic data to find candidate immune exposures, relying instead on TCR beta sequences and their occurrence across donors. To decide whether each TCR beta V gene segment behaved as functional or pseudogenic, an earlier analysis of nearly 600 of the donors relied on high-throughput TCR beta sequencing. Donor age, sex, ethnicity and CMV serostatus were collected together with the repertoire data. A later genetic analysis used genome-wide SNP genotypes for about 65% of the roughly 700 donors, treating that subset as a discovery cohort. Every repertoire in the discovery cohort had been generated on one and the same sequencing platform. Class I and class II HLA loci were covered by the typing at four-digit resolution. Typing coverage varied by locus: about 620-630 donors for A, B, C, DRB1 and DQB1; roughly 510 for DQA1; about 590 for DPA1; about 450 for DPB1. Because of strong linkage in the cohort, roughly five DR-DQ haplotypes were treated as single units for association and clustering. Among a few hundred genotyped donors of the cohort, an average of roughly 240,000 unique TCR beta nucleotide sequences were sequenced per donor, around 20% of them non-productive. What the research found in general, with its limitations: Because some donors lacked HLA typing at each locus, the association tests relied only on the typed subset. A later analysis found that most CMV-associated TCR beta chains appeared HLA-restricted, with HLA associations seemingly driven largely by CMV exposure. Over 15 rarely observed V segments, including chromosome 9 orphons, were excluded from the earlier analysis of about 600 of the donors because counts were too low. In an earlier analysis of around 500 of the donors, most TCR beta V segments appeared in productive rearrangements about 90% or about 30% of the time, broadly matching IMGT annotations. A total of around 150 TCR beta chains were listed by the study as associated with cytomegalovirus. According to a later analysis, TCR association rates differed among HLA loci, with DRB1 alleles showing the most associated TCRs and HLA-C alleles showing the fewest. Sequencing depth was assumed to be roughly uniform across donors in the presence/absence analyses, though that assumption may not hold. In a later analysis, several top co-occurrence clusters were reported to appear linked to parvovirus B19, influenza, CMV and Epstein-Barr virus. The classifier was reported to diagnose cytomegalovirus status with high specificity and sensitivity in both the original and validation cohorts. Immune exposure information for the cohort was limited to CMV serostatus. Most TCR sequences were seen in very few donors, while some public TCRs were found in many individuals. The authors suggested that the approach could potentially be generalized to other disease states and immunological phenotypes. Correlated functional status among segregating V segments might reflect linkage disequilibrium, but an unknown experimental factor could not be ruled out. Compared with equally common non-associated chains, HLA-associated TCR beta chains in a later analysis were more clonally expanded and had lower generation probabilities. When HLA alleles, especially DR and DQ, strongly co-occurred, attributing TCR associations to individual alleles was difficult. In vitro tests confirmed that three of the cytomegalovirus-associated TCR beta chains recognize cytomegalovirus antigens. A later analysis associated 16,951 TCR beta sequences with specific HLA alleles at a false discovery rate of 0.05. This cohort had only TCR beta chains sequenced, and the lack of alpha or paired-chain data limited which features could be detected. In a later genetic analysis, a missense DCLRE1C variant was associated with V-gene and J-gene trimming of TCR beta chains, and the association was replicated in an independent cohort. A further reported finding was that TCR beta sequences accurately predicted the HLA-A and HLA-B alleles for most subjects in the first cohort. A group of highly shared sequence variants was considered likely to be a technical artifact of the sequencing pipeline. A later genetic analysis reported fewer N-insertions in productive TCRs among donors in an Asian-associated ancestry cluster than the roughly 620-donor mean.

The protocol used for the library was the immunoSEQ multiplex PCR assay. For the multiplex PCR, a mixture combining 60 forward primers for TCR Vbeta segments and 13 reverse primers for TCR Jbeta segments was used. The CDR3 region of rearranged TCR beta genes was amplified from genomic DNA by a multiplex PCR assay. The Illumina HiSeq System was used to sequence the amplified TCR beta libraries as 87-base-pair reads. The published analysis was carried out like this. A later analysis counted some 80 million unique TCR beta chains across the 550 to 700 repertoires, and some 12 million of these chains were shared by at least two donors. To remove PCR and sequencing errors, raw reads were error-corrected and collapsed into unique sequences using a nearest-neighbor algorithm that merged closely related sequences. V, D and J gene segments were assigned by aligning CDR3 sequences to IMGT reference sequences. For a sequence to be retained, at least a six-nucleotide match to both a V gene segment and a J gene segment was required. A rearrangement was called productive if the CDR3 had no stop codons and remained in frame with V and J, and every other rearrangement was called non-productive. Following IMGT convention, CDR3 was defined as the stretch from the second conserved V-encoded cysteine to the conserved J-encoded phenylalanine. The earlier analysis of about 530 of the donors excluded any sequence lacking an unambiguous match to a single V gene segment. An earlier analysis of just under 600 of the donors called V segments functional above 56.7% productive rearrangements and segregating when the between-donor standard deviation exceeded 5%. A statistical classification framework was developed to diagnose cytomegalovirus status using the catalog of TCR beta chain sequences. A later analysis assigned V and J genes by comparing TCR nucleotide sequences with IMGT/GENE-DB human TR gene sequences. In a later analysis, CDR3 sequences and most-parsimonious VDJ recombination scenarios were assigned using the TCRdist pipeline. In a later analysis, every TCR beta chain was defined by the combination of its CDR3 amino acid sequence and its V-gene family, and reads without a unique V-gene family were dropped. A later analysis removed roughly 590 highly shared, low-generation-probability nucleotide sequences to deal with suspected cross-contamination and a sequencing artifact. In a later analysis, a clonal expansion index was calculated for each public chain from normalized within-repertoire ranks of inferred template counts. Generation probabilities in a later analysis came from a VDJ recombination model fitted to out-of-frame rearrangements, and those results were checked against IGoR. In a later analysis, TCR-TCR, TCR-HLA and TCR-CMV co-occurrence was scored with hypergeometric tests, and a repertoire-size bias correction was applied to TCR pairs. False discovery rates were estimated in a later analysis by permuting HLA or CMV assignments 20 times. A later analysis grouped co-occurring TCRs with DBSCAN, adding TCRdist sequence similarity when clustering within HLA-allele-positive subsets. Repertoires with fewer than 30,000 or more than 120,000 public chains were left out of co-occurrence clustering, as were several repertoires with anomalous nucleotide sharing. As stored in TCRdb, this immuneACCESS dataset retains in-frame rearrangements with V and J assigned. A fraction of the clones does not appear; measured against another copy, unresolved V genes explain less than half of the discrepancy, and the remainder lacks a known reason. Clonal size and the V and J genes are those of that table, whereas D and trimming came from the DNA. The sample has over 150,000 clones on record, around 86% of them singletons. The top ten constitute about 1.6% of the sample.

In total, over 600 healthy bone marrow donors made up the cohort. All cohort members were sampled while nominally healthy, although unrecorded immune exposures were likely present. The donor tested CMV seronegative and was one of the 352 seronegative cohort members. Each donor provided a peripheral blood sample, and peripheral blood mononuclear cells were used for TCR beta sequencing. The Qiagen DNeasy Blood Extraction Kit was used to extract genomic DNA from the blood cell samples. Regarding this clone: Which antigen it targets is not known. No per-base quality is available; no much larger clone lies one base away.

This receptor was obtained from a middle-aged man in good health and CMV-seronegative. The specimen was PBMCs.

The sequence in DNA is TGTGCCAGCAGCTTACTTCGACGGGGTGGTAATGAAAAACTGTTTTTT. It is translated as CASSLLRRGGNEKLFF. The chain is encoded by TRBV7-2 joined to TRBJ1-4, with the identity of the D gene unclear. Based on the germline V gene, the CDR1 and CDR2 sequences are SGHTA and FQGNSA. The CDR3 measures 16 amino acids from cysteine to phenylalanine. Left in the record is the CDR3 DNA by itself, 48 bases read in frame from the first base. V is clipped by 2 bases and J by 4 bases, and the sequence between their germline boundaries is 14 bases long.